Listed below are T cell receptor beta chains from one sample, sequenced in a study of T cell repertoires in cytomegalovirus infection. These receptors are not linked to any known antigen. TCRdb re-called the reads through MiXCR, storing one row per CDR3 protein. The repertoire consists of approximately 770,000 distinct CDR3 sequences, with 25% to 30% occurring once and the leading ten covering about an eighth. Sample: cultured CD8+ T cells from PBMCs, taken from culture after CMV antigen stimulation. The receptors shown here come from a human donor in good health (CMV status not recorded). Some clones in this sample may be carry-over from other donors' samples. The CDR3 runs from the conserved cysteine through the conserved F or W. D genes are given only for firm matches. Only some rows state a clone size, as once, few, many or a class for expanded clones.

j_call clone_size d_call v_call cdr3_aa cdr3_nt
TRBJ1-2 . . TRBV10-3 CAISESVWYRF TGTGCCATCAGTGAGTCGGTGTGGTATCGCTTC
TRBJ1-1 few . TRBV19 CASIGPLNTEAFF TGTGCCAGCATCGGACCGTTGAACACTGAAGCTTTCTTT
TRBJ1-2 few . TRBV19 CATTANYGYTF TGTGCCACCACGGCTAACTATGGCTACACCTTC
TRBJ2-2 . . TRBV19 CASSSDWGTGELFF TGTGCCAGTAGTTCGGATTGGGGGACCGGGGAGCTGTTTTTT
TRBJ1-2 few . TRBV7-9 CASAYTDGYTF TGTGCCAGCGCGTACACGGATGGCTACACCTTC
TRBJ2-5 . . TRBV7-9 CASSYDLDETQYF TGTGCCAGCAGCTACGACTTGGATGAGACCCAGTACTTC
TRBJ2-1 many TRBD1 TRBV12-3/TRBV12-4 CASSPRGTGMTNEQFF TGTGCCAGCAGTCCCCGAGGGACAGGGATGACAAATGAGCAGTTCTTC
TRBJ1-5 . TRBD1 TRBV12-3/TRBV12-4 CASSQDRGLSYSNQPQHF TGTGCCAGCAGTCAAGACAGGGGGCTATCTTATAGCAATCAGCCCCAGCATTTT
TRBJ2-7 . TRBD1 TRBV15 CATSRDIAGTGPLDEQYF TGTGCCACCAGCAGAGATATCGCCGGGACAGGGCCGCTTGACGAGCAGTACTTC
TRBJ2-7 few TRBD2 TRBV4-1 CASSHGGGGYEQYF TGCGCCAGCAGCCATGGCGGGGGGGGATACGAGCAGTACTTC
TRBJ1-2 . . TRBV14 CASSQEYRDNLNYGYTF TGTGCCAGCAGCCAAGAGTATCGGGACAACCTTAACTATGGCTACACCTTC
TRBJ1-1 many . TRBV20-1 CSAPRARLNTEAFF TGCAGTGCCCCCAGGGCGAGATTGAACACTGAAGCTTTCTTT
TRBJ1-2 many . TRBV7-2 CASSFGRTEYTF TGTGCCAGCAGCTTTGGGCGGACAGAGTACACCTTC
TRBJ2-5 many . TRBV12-3/TRBV12-4 CASSLVGSGEFQETQYF TGTGCCAGCAGCCTGGTGGGATCGGGGGAGTTCCAAGAGACCCAGTACTTC
TRBJ2-2 . . TRBV5-5 CASSLNGYLNTGELFF TGTGCCAGCAGCTTGAATGGCTACCTAAACACCGGGGAGCTGTTTTTT
TRBJ1-6 many . TRBV7-6 CASSLELRGPFSPLHF TGTGCCAGCAGCTTAGAGCTCCGGGGCCCTTTTTCACCCCTCCACTTT
TRBJ2-1 . . TRBV27 CASGWGPGNEQFF TGTGCCAGCGGATGGGGGCCTGGGAATGAGCAGTTCTTC
TRBJ2-1 . . TRBV6-8 CASSRGPPNYNEQFF TGTGCCAGCAGTAGGGGACCCCCCAACTACAATGAGCAGTTCTTC
TRBJ2-4 many TRBD1 TRBV12-5 CASGLAGTGGNIQYF TGTGCTAGTGGTTTGGCCGGGACAGGGGGAAACATTCAGTACTTC
TRBJ1-5 . TRBD1 TRBV7-2 CASSINREQGAVRQPQHF TGTGCCAGCAGCATAAATAGAGAACAGGGGGCGGTTAGACAGCCCCAGCATTTT
TRBJ1-1 many . TRBV4-1 CASSQGGGFTEAFF TGCGCCAGCAGCCAAGGCGGAGGTTTCACTGAAGCTTTCTTT
TRBJ1-5 . TRBD1 TRBV5-5 CASSPTGGMSNQPQHF TGTGCCAGCAGCCCGACAGGGGGCATGAGCAATCAGCCCCAGCATTTT
TRBJ2-5 . . TRBV20-1 CSPRVGGNQETQYF TGCAGTCCCCGGGTAGGGGGGAATCAAGAGACCCAGTACTTC
TRBJ2-3 few TRBD2 TRBV6-1 CASSTPSGGHTDTQYF TGTGCCAGCAGCACCCCTAGCGGGGGGCACACAGATACGCAGTATTTT
TRBJ1-2 . TRBD1 TRBV12-5 CASGLGTGNGYTF TGTGCTAGTGGTTTGGGGACAGGGAATGGCTACACCTTC
TRBJ2-1 many . TRBV29-1 CSVEDGRGYSYNEQFF TGCAGCGTTGAAGATGGCAGAGGATACTCCTACAATGAGCAGTTCTTC
TRBJ1-4 . . TRBV6-2/TRBV6-3 CASSTGRHPNEKLFF TGTGCCAGCAGTACGGGCCGACATCCTAATGAAAAACTGTTTTTT
TRBJ2-5 . TRBD1 TRBV6-4 CASGQDQETQYF TGTGCCAGCGGACAGGACCAAGAGACCCAGTACTTC
TRBJ1-6 . . TRBV27 CASSLSGRSYNSPLHF TGTGCCAGCAGTTTATCAGGGCGCTCCTATAATTCACCCCTCCACTTT
TRBJ2-5 few . TRBV7-2 CASSSVFKGTQYF TGTGCCAGCAGCTCCGTTTTTAAAGGGACCCAGTACTTC
TRBJ1-2 . TRBD1 TRBV28 CASSLLTGSNYGYTF TGTGCCAGCAGTTTACTGACAGGGTCAAACTATGGCTACACCTTC
TRBJ1-5 . TRBD1 TRBV4-1 CASSQIGQGWQPQHF TGCGCCAGCAGTCAAATCGGACAGGGATGGCAGCCCCAGCATTTT
TRBJ1-6 . TRBD1 TRBV14 CASSQAGQRAGRNSPLHF TGTGCCAGCAGCCAAGCGGGACAGAGAGCTGGGCGTAATTCACCCCTCCACTTT
TRBJ2-3 . . TRBV7-6 CASSSSWRGGADTQYF TGTGCCAGCAGCTCCTCCTGGCGGGGAGGAGCAGATACGCAGTATTTT
TRBJ1-6 . TRBD1 TRBV6-5 CASSPSEGANNSPLHF TGTGCCAGCAGTCCTTCGGAGGGGGCGAATAATTCACCCCTCCACTTT
TRBJ1-1 . . TRBV7-9 CASSLGYRSLGSMNTEAFF TGTGCCAGCAGCTTAGGTTATCGTTCATTGGGCAGTATGAACACTGAAGCTTTCTTT